Included here is one TCR beta chain sequence, with context. Its antigen is still unknown. One base away there is no much larger clone; base qualities are not given. This sample is drawn from a study of T cell responses to AZD1222 COVID-19 vaccine (dated by TCRdb to the early 2020s). Study-level background: Because spike-specific TCR depth and breadth did not differ between the two schedules, AZD1222 recipients who got a second dose at roughly 4 weeks were pooled with those who got a second dose at roughly 12 weeks. Trial participants were enrolled by age into 18-55, 56-69 and 70-plus year subgroups, with approximately 150, 30 and 60 TCR-sequenced participants respectively. A total of more than 230 trial participants underwent TCR sequencing, of whom about 210 received two doses of AZD1222 and 26 received two doses of the MenACWY control vaccine. What the research found in general, with its limitations: Only five to seven AZD1222 recipients were SARS-CoV-2 seropositive at baseline, limiting conclusions about previously exposed vaccinees. The whole spike protein was spanned by vaccine-associated CD4 TCRs, and dominant responses were seen in regions 160-218 and 743-854. Reportedly, close to half of the unique spike-specific TCRs recognized epitopes lying outside the regions that are mutated in the B.1.351 and B.1.1.7 variants. Spike-specific TCR breadth and depth rose significantly after two AZD1222 doses compared with day 0 and with MenACWY recipients. The 56-69-year group was small, and its depth increase did not reach significance, likely because of low power. Participants were mostly white British, with more females than males. The authors suggested clonal diversity may have been underestimated. No day 14 peak-response samples were available, so repertoires were characterized only after the peak T cell response.

The V end gives up 1 base and the J end 6 bases, leaving 7 bases in the junction not matched to a gene. Sequences SGHDT (CDR1) and YYEEEE (CDR2) are obtained from the germline V gene. Reading from cysteine to phenylalanine, the CDR3 counts 16 amino acids. Just the 48-base CDR3 DNA is kept, in frame starting at base 1. The CDR3 regions of human TCRbeta chains were subjected to immunosequencing. In the paper's pipeline: TCRs in the repertoires were matched against a reference library of SARS-CoV-2-specific TCRs that had been generated with the MIRA antigen-specificity platform. Breadth meant the fraction of unique TCRs that were SARS-CoV-2-associated, whereas depth meant the fraction of total T cells that were SARS-CoV-2-associated. Using the MIRA data, every spike-specific TCR was mapped to the spike region that the TCR reacted to and assigned to either a CD4 or a CD8 class. Log10-transformed breadth and depth values were compared by one-way ANOVA with Sidak's multiple comparisons tests. The immuneACCESS repertoire file appears here via TCRdb, limited to in-frame rearrangements. These files lack a portion of the clones; in checked studies, under half of the deficit traces to unresolved V genes, and the cause of the others is not known. V, J and clone size were drawn from that table, and D and trimming were deduced from the DNA. This sample is represented by under 150,000 clones; 80% to 90% of them were singletons. Roughly 1.6% of the sample is held by the ten biggest clonotypes.

The time point label, read with the paper, signifies: baseline before first vaccination. Vaccinee samples came from UK trials COV001 and COV002, including a single-blind randomized controlled phase 2/3 trial of AZD1222 (ChAdOx1 nCoV-19) in healthy adults. Trial participant PBMC samples were collected at day 0 and day 28 after the second dose for TCRbeta chain sequencing. The sample here was peripheral blood, taken on day 0 of AZD1222 vaccination. The sequence was collected from an adult in good health. The V gene is TRBV5-6 and the J gene is TRBJ1-5; 10 central bases correspond to TRBD1. The DNA is TGTGCCAGCAGCTTGTTTGAGACAGGGGGCGGTCAGCCCCAGCATTTT. It is translated as CASSLFETGGGQPQHF.